The clone carrying this TCR beta chain occurred once. Trimming removed 6 bases from V and 9 bases from J, with 15 bases in between. Germline CDR1 MNHNS, CDR2 SASEGT. CDR3 length equals 13 residues. The data are from a study of glioma-infiltrating T cells. Using RNA template, CDR3s of TCR alpha and beta were amplified with iRepertoire arm-PCR. TCRdb re-analysed the multiplex PCR reads in MiXCR, keeping a single row per CDR3 protein. Of 84,000 or so distinct CDR3 sequences in the sample, about 25% are singletons; the top ten hold over 5%. Sequencing was performed on glioma tissue, nonneoplastic brain tissue, or PBMCs (not recorded which). The chain uses TRBV6-1 and TRBJ1-5; D is unresolved. The source of this sequence is a human donor with low-grade glioma or glioblastoma, undergoing nonglioma brain surgery, or in good health (not recorded which). The CDR3 DNA reads as TGTGCCAGCAGCACGTGGGCCCCATCGCCCCAGCATTTT. Residues: CASSTWAPSPQHF.